Following are 10 T cell receptor beta chains from one sample sequenced in a study of cytomegalovirus exposure and HLA in healthy donors. The PCR employed 60 Vbeta primers together with 13 Jbeta primers. The method was immunoSEQ multiplex PCR; TCRdb's version includes in-frame clones alone and lacks a portion of them. In the table there are 150,000 to 200,000 clones, about 88% of which are singletons. The source material was PBMCs. The receptors here all came from a woman between 18 and 29 years old in good health and CMV-seronegative.

This chain connects TRBV27 to TRBJ2-7; TRBD1 matches at 10 bases. The CDR3 loop spans 15 amino acids. The germline gives CDR1 MNHEY, CDR2 SMNVEV (reference sequence). J gave up 4 bases and V 5 bases, and 8 bases lay outside the gene matches. CDR3 nucleotide sequence: TGTGCCAGCAGTGATCCCGGGACAGGGGATTACGAGCAGTACTTC. Amino acid sequence: CASSDPGTGDYEQYF.

Worth noting for this clone: A read error may produce the germline difference seen at one junction end. The chain combines TRBV19 with TRBJ2-1; 10 bases map to TRBD2. The CDR3 spans 20 residues. The germline CDR1 and CDR2 sequences are LNHDA and SQIVND (reference sequence). CDR3 loop: CASSIMWASGGARKYNEQLF. DNA of the CDR3: TGTGCCAGTAGTATTATGTGGGCGAGCGGGGGGGCTAGAAAGTACAATGAGCAGCTCTTC.

With regard to this clone: The junction departs from germline at one end; a sequencing error may be responsible. The chain employs TRBV7-7 and TRBJ2-5; perhaps TRBD2 as D (6 bases). Looked up from germline, CDR1 is SSHAT and CDR2 is FNYEAQ (reference sequence). The CDR3 length is 15 residues. This CDR3 is CASSFGGTFQETQYF. CDR3 nucleotide sequence: TGTGCTAGCAGCTTTGGGGGGACCTTCCAAGAGACCCAGTACTTC.

This chain joins TRBV28 and TRBJ1-3, with a possible D match to TRBD1 (5 bases). Looked up from germline, CDR1 is MDHEN and CDR2 is SYDVKM. Trimming removed 5 bases from V and 5 bases from J, with 13 bases in between. This CDR3 has 14 amino acids. CDR3 loop: CASSPGPLRNTIYF. CDR3 bases: TGTGCCAGCAGTCCAGGGCCCCTGAGAAACACCATATATTTT.

The CDR3 sequence is CASSVGSGDRGTDTQYF. DNA of the CDR3: TGTGCCAGCAGCGTTGGTAGCGGGGACAGGGGGACAGATACGCAGTATTTT. The chain links TRBV9 to TRBJ2-3, with 11 positions matching TRBD1. CDR1 and CDR2 (germline): SGDLS, YYNGEE. This CDR3 is 17 amino acids long. With V trimmed by 2 bases and J by 3 bases, 8 bases remained unmatched.

The chain carries TRBV19 and TRBJ2-7; possibly TRBD1 for D (5 bases). Germline V gene sequence: CDR1 LNHDA, CDR2 SQIVND (reference sequence). The CDR3 totals 12 residues. Deletions cut 3 bases from V and 7 bases from J, with 10 bases between. For the CDR3, the DNA is TGTGCCAGTAGTATGTGGGGCCGGGAGCAGTACTTC. Protein product: CASSMWGREQYF.

The rearrangement links TRBV15 to TRBJ1-5; tentative D call: TRBD1 (6 bases). Germline CDR1 and CDR2: LNHNV and YYDKDF (reference sequence). V shed 0 bases and J shed 4 bases, with 22 bases lying between them. This CDR3 contains 19 residues. The CDR3, as DNA: TGTGCCACCAGCAGAGATTCCTCAGGTAGGGCCAGGGGAAATCAGCCCCAGCATTTT. It translates to CATSRDSSGRARGNQPQHF.

This chain joins TRBV30 and TRBJ2-7; maybe TRBD2 (6 bases). CDR1 and CDR2 (germline): GTSNPN, SVGIG (reference sequence). CDR3 length: 15 residues. Trimming shortened V by 0 bases and J by 7 bases, and 19 bases separated the two germline ends. The CDR3 here is CAWSVLGRDLGEQYF. The CDR3 region has the DNA TGTGCCTGGAGTGTACTGGGACGGGACTTGGGGGAGCAGTACTTC.

The chain carries TRBV7-9 and TRBJ1-1; a possible D gene is TRBD1 (5 bases). This CDR3 is 15 amino acids long. Trimming stripped 5 bases from V and 2 bases from J, with 15 bases between. Germline lookup yields CDR1 SEHNR and CDR2 FQNEAQ (reference sequence). The CDR3 region is CASSPRGVLNTEAFF. The CDR3 coding sequence is TGTGCCAGCAGCCCCCGGGGGGTTTTAAACACTGAAGCTTTCTTT.

This clone qualifies as medium-sized (0.01 to 0.1%). The rearrangement uses TRBV6-4 and TRBJ2-3; 10 bases align to TRBD2. J lost 4 bases, V lost 0 bases, and 1 base had no gene match. Germline CDR1 and CDR2: MRHNA and SNTAGT. CDR3 length: 15 amino acids. The CDR3 spells CASSDSTSGSDTQYF. As DNA, the CDR3 is TGTGCCAGCAGTGACTCGACTAGCGGGTCAGATACGCAGTATTTT.